Below, 11 T cell receptor beta chains from the same sample are listed, as sequenced in a study of regulatory T cells in long-lasting Graves disease. The authors built TCR beta libraries using iRepertoire HTBI primers and Arm-PCR of CDR3 regions. Via MiXCR, TCRdb re-called the multiplex PCR reads, giving one row per CDR3 protein. In the table there are 620,000 or so distinct CDR3 sequences, about 15% of which are singletons. Regarding time point: newly diagnosed GD, antithyroid drugs for less than 3 months. The TCR library was made from RNA that had been extracted from PBMCs in TRIzol. The sample was also reused in another study, on T cells in Graves' hyperthyroidism and ophthalmopathy.

Sequences were derived from peripheral blood mononuclear cells (PBMCs), sampled at new diagnosis, from a patient treated with antithyroid drugs. The source is a young woman with Graves disease.

This clonotype occurred many times. The genes are TRBV20-1 and TRBJ2-3, with 8 bases matching TRBD2. The J segment lost 2 bases and the V segment lost 5 bases, leaving 6 bases of the junction unmatched. The CDR3 consists of 14 residues. Germline V gene lookup returns CDR1 DFQATT and CDR2 SNEGSKA (reference sequence). CDR3 in amino acids: CSAQVAGPTDTQYF. DNA for the CDR3: TGCAGTGCTCAGGTAGCGGGGCCCACAGATACGCAGTATTTT.

The table lists this clonotype with a few counts. The chain couples TRBV20-1 to TRBJ2-3; D gene uncertain. Germline V CDR1 and CDR2: DFQATT, SNEGSKA (reference sequence). CDR3 size: 16 residues. V was trimmed by 0 bases and J by 5 bases, leaving 18 bases between them. CDR3 amino acids: CSARDQVQIVRDTQYF. The DNA of the CDR3 is TGCAGTGCTAGAGATCAGGTACAGATTGTTCGAGATACGCAGTATTTT.

This chain links TRBV5-1 with TRBJ2-7; D unclear. Germline V gene lookup returns CDR1 SGHRS and CDR2 YFSETQ. CDR3 size: 15 residues. The V gene lost 3 bases and the J gene lost 6 bases, with 19 bases spanning the gap. CDR3 in DNA: TGCGCCAGCAGCTCCAACCCAGAGGTCTTACGCGAGCAGTACTTC. The encoded protein is CASSSNPEVLREQYF. The entire variable domain, with the rest obtained from reference TRBV5-1 and TRBJ2-7, is as follows: KAGVTQTPRYLIKTRGQQVTLSCSPISGHRSVSWYQQTPGQGLQFLFEYFSETQRNKGNFPGRFSGRQFSNSRSEMNVSTLELGDSALYLCASSSNPEVLREQYFGPGTRLTVT.

This clonotype was found once. With a much larger clone just one base away, this may be a read error. The chain links TRBV6-5 to TRBJ2-2, with D perhaps TRBD1 or TRBD2 (5 bases each). The germline V and J ends were trimmed by 2 bases and 6 bases, with 13 bases remaining between them. CDR1 is MNHEY and CDR2 is SVGAGI in the germline V gene. The CDR3 extends over 15 amino acids. CDR3 sequence reads: CASSYAREPPGELFF. CDR3 sequence (DNA): TGTGCCAGCAGTTACGCCAGGGAGCCTCCCGGGGAGCTGTTTTTT.

On this clonotype itself: The conserved phenylalanine or tryptophan normally closing the CDR3 is absent here, so this likely arose from a read error. The gene calls are TRBV12-3 or TRBV12-4 and TRBJ1-1; 7 bases match TRBD1. CDR3 length: 13 amino acids. J gave up 5 bases and V 6 bases, and 6 bases lay outside the gene matches. CDR3 in amino acids: CASSLDRRTEAFL. CDR3 DNA sequence: TGTGCCAGCAGCCTGGACAGGAGGACTGAAGCTTTCCTT.

This clonotype was counted between two and nine times. The chain combines TRBV28 with TRBJ1-4; D is possibly TRBD1 (5 bases). The germline CDR1 and CDR2 sequences are MDHEN and SYDVKM. Trimming removed 10 bases from V and 3 bases from J, with 15 bases in between. There are 14 residues in the CDR3. The chain's CDR3 is CAISLTVSNEKLFF. The CDR3 DNA is TGTGCCATTAGCCTGACAGTTTCTAATGAAAAACTGTTTTTT.

This clonotype was detected a few times. The chain combines TRBV19 with TRBJ1-1; D is unresolved. Germline V CDR1 and CDR2: LNHDA, SQIVND (reference sequence). The V end lost 0 bases, the J end lost 6 bases, and 11 bases lay between the germline ends. The CDR3 loop spans 14 amino acids. The CDR3 DNA is TGTGCCAGTAGTATAGAGGCGGGGAGGGCTGAAGCTTTCTTT. Translated, it gives CASSIEAGRAEAFF.

This chain uses TRBV5-1 with TRBJ2-1, with 11 positions matching TRBD2. CDR3 length: 17 residues. Per the germline V gene, CDR1 is SGHRS and CDR2 is YFSETQ. J was trimmed by 4 bases and V by 3 bases; bases with no gene match: 9. The DNA of the CDR3 is TGCGCCAGCAGCTCAAACACGGGACTAGCGGTTTACAATGAGCAGTTCTTC. Its protein product is CASSSNTGLAVYNEQFF.

Ten or more counts support this clonotype. The chain recombines TRBV28 with TRBJ2-1; D is perhaps TRBD2 (6 bases). The CDR3 length is 14 residues. Germline CDR1 and CDR2: MDHEN and SYDVKM. V was clipped by 5 bases and J by 8 bases, with 16 bases between them. CDR3 in amino acids: CASSRGGTLDEQFF. DNA of the CDR3: TGTGCCAGCAGTCGCGGAGGGACTCTCGATGAGCAGTTCTTC.

This sequence joins TRBV12-3 or TRBV12-4 and TRBJ1-2, with D perhaps matching TRBD1 (5 bases). Trimming left V 5 bases short and J 4 bases short, with 20 bases between. The CDR3 is made up of 16 amino acids. The CDR3 loop is CASSHNLGQGSYGYTF. DNA of the CDR3: TGTGCCAGCAGTCACAATCTTGGGCAGGGTTCCTATGGCTACACCTTC.

This clonotype came up many times. This chain joins TRBV2 and TRBJ1-2, with unresolved D. Trimming left V 4 bases short and J 6 bases short, with 12 bases between. CDR1 SNHLY and CDR2 FYNNEI come from the germline V gene. The CDR3 covers 13 residues. The CDR3 loop is CASSVLGQDGYTF. CDR3 in DNA: TGTGCCAGCAGTGTTTTAGGGCAAGATGGCTACACCTTC.